These 26 T cell receptor beta chains originate from one sample sequenced in a study of cytomegalovirus exposure and HLA in healthy donors. PCR used 60 Vbeta primers and 13 Jbeta primers. Sequenced by immunoSEQ multiplex PCR; TCRdb stores in-frame clones only, minus some. The sample has a few hundred thousand clones; under 80% are singletons. Material for sequencing was PBMCs. The receptors derive from a female donor in good health and CMV-seronegative.

The chain's CDR3 is CASSDGLAGVSSLFF. CDR3 DNA sequence: TGCGCCAGCAGTGACGGACTAGCGGGAGTAAGTTCCCTGTTTTTT. This chain links TRBV10-1 with TRBJ2-2; TRBD2 matches 13 bases. The CDR3 is made up of 15 amino acids. V shed 3 bases and J 14 bases; nucleotides not matched to a gene: 9. The germline V gene encodes CDR1 WNHNN and CDR2 SYGVQD (reference sequence).

In its sample, this clone was seen a few times. This chain joins TRBV5-1 and TRBJ1-4; D uncertain. Germline CDR1 reads SGHRS; CDR2 reads YFSETQ. There are 15 residues in the CDR3. Deletions cut 0 bases from V and 7 bases from J, with 13 bases between. CDR3 protein: CASSLVVLPGEKLFF. DNA of the CDR3: TGCGCCAGCAGCTTGGTCGTGCTACCCGGTGAAAAACTGTTTTTT.

The chain couples TRBV7-2 to TRBJ2-5, with a weak D call TRBD2 (5 bases). Germline values: CDR1 SGHTA, CDR2 FQGNSA. The V gene lost 3 bases and the J gene lost 0 bases, with 11 bases spanning the gap. The CDR3 has 15 residues. The CDR3 DNA sequence: TGTGCCAGCAGCTTCACTAGGAAGGACCAAGAGACCCAGTACTTC. Translation: CASSFTRKDQETQYF. Full variable domain (missing parts from reference TRBV7-2 and TRBJ2-5): GAGVSQSPSNKVTEKGKDVELRCDPISGHTALYWYRQSLGQGLEFLIYFQGNSAPDKSGLPSDRFSAERTGGSVSTLTIQRTQQEDSAVYLCASSFTRKDQETQYFGPGTRLLVL.

The chain has TRBV5-1 and TRBJ2-1; TRBD2 agrees at 10 bases. Looked up from germline, CDR1 is SGHRS and CDR2 is YFSETQ. The CDR3 sequence is 16 residues long. Trimming at V came to 0 bases and at J to 2 bases, leaving 2 bases not matched to a gene. The CDR3 DNA follows: TGCGCCAGCAGCTTGGGTGGGACTAGCGCCTACAATGAGCAGTTCTTC. Translated: CASSLGGTSAYNEQFF.

The V and J genes are TRBV25-1 and TRBJ2-7; tentatively, D is TRBD1 (5 bases). This CDR3 is built from 13 residues. Trimming cost V 3 bases and J 6 bases, with 12 bases left between them. Germline V gives CDR1 MGHDK, CDR2 SYGVNS. DNA of the CDR3: TGTGCCAGCAGTGACCTAAGGGGCGTCGAGCAGTACTTC. The encoded protein is CASSDLRGVEQYF.

The chain links TRBV19 to TRBJ2-4; 13 positions match TRBD2. The V gene's germline CDR1 is LNHDA and CDR2 SQIVND (reference sequence). The CDR3 has 17 residues. After removal of 5 bases from V and 1 base from J, the junction contained 5 bases not matched to a gene. CDR3 DNA: TGTGCCAGTAGTTCAAGGACTAGCGGGAGTGCCAAAAACATTCAGTACTTC. Translated, it gives CASSSRTSGSAKNIQYF.

This rearrangement joins TRBV19 to TRBJ2-3, with 11 bases aligning to TRBD2. Trimming removed 5 bases from V and 3 bases from J; junction bases left unmatched: 7. Germline CDR1 reads LNHDA; CDR2 reads SQIVND (reference sequence). The CDR3 consists of 16 residues. The CDR3 protein is CASSVLAGGRTDTQYF. CDR3 in DNA: TGTGCCAGTAGTGTGTTAGCGGGAGGGCGGACAGATACGCAGTATTTT. Filled out from reference TRBV19 and TRBJ2-3, the complete variable domain reads DGGITQSPKYLFRKEGQNVTLSCEQNLNHDAMYWYRQDPGQGLRLIYYSQIVNDFQKGDIAEGYSVSREKKESFPLTVTSAQKNPTAFYLCASSVLAGGRTDTQYFGPGTRLTVL.

The sample holds one count of this clone. The chain links TRBV7-9 to TRBJ2-2; D gene uncertain. CDR1 is SEHNR and CDR2 is FQNEAQ in the germline V gene (reference sequence). CDR3 size: 13 residues. The V end was cut by 3 bases, the J end by 1 base, with 3 bases between. CDR3 in amino acids: CASSFKNTGELFF. In DNA, the CDR3 is TGTGCCAGCAGCTTTAAGAACACCGGGGAGCTGTTTTTT.

The J gene is TRBJ1-3, the V gene TRBV9; 10 nucleotides agree with TRBD1. Germline CDR1 and CDR2: SGDLS and YYNGEE. The V and J ends lost 0 bases and 2 bases, in that order; junction bases with no gene match: 5. This CDR3 is built from 17 residues. The CDR3 bases are TGTGCCAGCAGCGTAGGGGGACAGGGGAGGGCTGGAAACACCATATATTTT. Translated: CASSVGGQGRAGNTIYF.

The chain has TRBV2 and TRBJ2-5, with 9 bases matching TRBD1. The DNA end lines up better with TRBJ2-7; the J call may be wrong. This CDR3 has 13 amino acids. Germline V gene data show CDR1 as SNHLY and CDR2 as FYNNEI. CDR3 in amino acids: CASTRDRVYEQYF. The CDR3 nucleotides are TGTGCCAGCACCAGGGACAGGGTCTACGAGCAGTACTTC.

The chain uses TRBV29-1 and TRBJ2-7; TRBD2 agrees at 7 bases. With 1 base clipped from V and 4 bases from J, the junction kept 7 bases outside the gene matches. This CDR3 has 14 residues. Germline V gene lookup returns CDR1 SQVTM and CDR2 ANQGSEA. CDR3 sequence (DNA): TGCAGCGTTGAAGCTATTAACGGGGGGTACGAGCAGTACTTC. As protein: CSVEAINGGYEQYF.

To note about this clone: At one end, the junction sequence differs from germline, possibly due to a read error. The chain links TRBV6-5 to TRBJ2-2, with a possible D match to TRBD2 (6 bases). CDR1 and CDR2 from the germline V gene are MNHEY and SVGAGI. The CDR3 totals 14 residues. CDR3 nucleotides: TGTGCCAGCAGAGGCGGGCTGAACACCGGGGGGCTGTTTTTT. Translation: CASRGGLNTGGLFF.

The sample holds a few counts of this clone. The chain uses TRBV27 and TRBJ1-5; the D is unclear. Trimming cost V 3 bases and J 4 bases, with 7 bases left between them. The CDR3 sequence is 13 residues long. Germline loops: CDR1 MNHEY, CDR2 SMNVEV (reference sequence). The CDR3 coding sequence is TGTGCCAGCAGTTTTACAGAGAATCAGCCCCAGCATTTT. Protein sequence: CASSFTENQPQHF.

The chain uses TRBV27 and TRBJ1-2; tentative D call: TRBD1 (5 bases). Germline CDR1 is MNHEY and CDR2 is SMNVEV (reference sequence). This CDR3 is built from 15 residues. V was cut by 1 base and J by 4 bases, with 13 bases left in between. CDR3 in amino acids: CASSLYGGGSYGYTF. The DNA for the CDR3 is TGTGCCAGCAGTTTATACGGGGGAGGCAGCTATGGCTACACCTTC.

The chain links TRBV5-1 to TRBJ1-3, with a possible D match to TRBD1 (5 bases). This CDR3 is 15 amino acids long. CDR1 is SGHRS, CDR2 YFSETQ, per germline. The V end lost 5 bases, the J end lost 0 bases, and 12 bases lay between the germline ends. The DNA for the CDR3 is TGCGCCAGCAGACCGGGGGGTTCCTCTGGAAACACCATATATTTT. It encodes CASRPGGSSGNTIYF.

The chain employs TRBV7-9 and TRBJ1-4; tentatively, D is TRBD1 (6 bases). Germline CDR1 SEHNR, CDR2 FQNEAQ (reference sequence). Trimming stripped 3 bases from V and 0 bases from J, with 8 bases between. The CDR3 is 15 amino acids. The CDR3 region is CASSFQGPTNEKLFF. CDR3 DNA sequence: TGTGCCAGCAGCTTCCAGGGGCCAACTAATGAAAAACTGTTTTTT.

The CDR3 coding sequence is TGTGCCAGCTCGCAGGGGCCTCTGTCCACCGGGGAGCTGTTTTTT. It specifies CASSQGPLSTGELFF. This chain uses TRBV18 with TRBJ2-2; tentatively, D is TRBD1 (6 bases). Germline CDR1 reads KGHSH; CDR2 reads LQKENI. This CDR3 comprises 15 residues. Deletions cut 6 bases from V and 4 bases from J, with 15 bases between.

This chain joins TRBV5-1 and TRBJ2-7, with D possibly being TRBD1 (5 bases). There are 15 residues in the CDR3. Germline CDR1 reads SGHRS; CDR2 reads YFSETQ. Trimming took 5 bases from V and 5 from J, leaving 20 bases between them. CDR3 amino acids: CASRRLWSGSHEQYF. In DNA form, the CDR3 reads TGCGCCAGCAGAAGGCTATGGTCAGGGTCCCACGAGCAGTACTTC.

The gene calls are TRBV27 and TRBJ2-2, with 7 nucleotides matching TRBD1. The CDR3 is 15 residues long. Germline CDR1 MNHEY, CDR2 SMNVEV (reference sequence). Trimming removed 4 bases from V and 6 bases from J; junction bases left unmatched: 8. CDR3 residues: CASSSGTAFPGELFF. The DNA of the CDR3 is TGTGCCAGCAGTTCCGGGACAGCTTTCCCCGGGGAGCTGTTTTTT.

The J gene is TRBJ2-7, the V gene TRBV6-5; possible D gene TRBD2, 5 bases. Trimming removed 2 bases from V and 6 bases from J, with 5 bases in between. The CDR3 contains 11 residues. The V gene's germline CDR1 is MNHEY and CDR2 SVGAGI. In nucleotides, the CDR3 is TGTGCCAGCAGTTACGCGGGCGAGCAGTACTTC. Protein sequence: CASSYAGEQYF.

This rearrangement joins TRBV29-1 to TRBJ1-5; possibly TRBD1 for D (5 bases). Trimming shortened V by 8 bases and J by 1 base, and 18 bases separated the two germline ends. Germline CDR1 is SQVTM and CDR2 is ANQGSEA. The CDR3 spans 15 residues. The DNA of the CDR3 is TGCAGCCCCGGGGGGGGGTCCCGGAGCAATCAGCCCCAGCATTTT. It codes for CSPGGGSRSNQPQHF.

This clone was recorded once. The chain uses TRBV6-5 and TRBJ1-4; a weak D match, TRBD1 (6 bases). The CDR3 spans 13 residues. CDR1 is MNHEY, CDR2 SVGAGI, per germline. Trimming took 5 bases from V and 5 from J, leaving 9 bases between them. CDR3 in amino acids: CASSSRGNEKLFF. The CDR3 region has the DNA TGTGCCAGCAGTAGCAGGGGAAATGAAAAACTGTTTTTT.

This chain connects TRBV5-1 to TRBJ2-3; 7 bases are a match to TRBD1. This CDR3 has 15 amino acids. The V gene's germline CDR1 is SGHRS and CDR2 YFSETQ. The ends lost 4 bases at V and 4 bases at J; junction bases unmatched: 9. In DNA form, the CDR3 reads TGCGCCAGCAGCAACTTATGGACAGGATCAGATACGCAGTATTTT. It translates to CASSNLWTGSDTQYF. Drawing the rest from reference TRBV5-1 and TRBJ2-3, the complete variable domain is KAGVTQTPRYLIKTRGQQVTLSCSPISGHRSVSWYQQTPGQGLQFLFEYFSETQRNKGNFPGRFSGRQFSNSRSEMNVSTLELGDSALYLCASSNLWTGSDTQYFGPGTRLTVL.

This clone was seen only a few times. For the CDR3, the DNA is TGTGCCAGCAGCTGGACTAGCGGGAGCTACGAGCAGTACTTC. It is translated as CASSWTSGSYEQYF. The chain recombines TRBV7-6 with TRBJ2-7, with 13 bases that match TRBD2. Germline assignment: CDR1 SGHVS and CDR2 FNYEAQ. CDR3 length equals 14 residues. With 4 bases clipped from V and 3 bases from J, the junction kept 0 bases outside the gene matches.

The gene calls are TRBV6-5 and TRBJ1-1; unclear D gene. The CDR3 totals 13 residues. The V end lost 7 bases, the J end lost 4 bases, and 13 bases lay between the germline ends. CDR1 and CDR2 (germline): MNHEY, SVGAGI. DNA for the CDR3: TGTGCCAGCATGAGGACCCGGGGCACTGAAGCTTTCTTT. It is translated as CASMRTRGTEAFF.

The chain combines TRBV5-1 with TRBJ1-2; TRBD1 might be the D (5 bases). Germline values: CDR1 SGHRS, CDR2 YFSETQ. The CDR3 extends over 14 amino acids. The germline V and J ends were trimmed by 0 bases and 4 bases, with 10 bases remaining between them. CDR3 in DNA: TGCGCCAGCAGCTTGGGATGGGGCCGCTATGGCTACACCTTC. Amino acids: CASSLGWGRYGYTF.